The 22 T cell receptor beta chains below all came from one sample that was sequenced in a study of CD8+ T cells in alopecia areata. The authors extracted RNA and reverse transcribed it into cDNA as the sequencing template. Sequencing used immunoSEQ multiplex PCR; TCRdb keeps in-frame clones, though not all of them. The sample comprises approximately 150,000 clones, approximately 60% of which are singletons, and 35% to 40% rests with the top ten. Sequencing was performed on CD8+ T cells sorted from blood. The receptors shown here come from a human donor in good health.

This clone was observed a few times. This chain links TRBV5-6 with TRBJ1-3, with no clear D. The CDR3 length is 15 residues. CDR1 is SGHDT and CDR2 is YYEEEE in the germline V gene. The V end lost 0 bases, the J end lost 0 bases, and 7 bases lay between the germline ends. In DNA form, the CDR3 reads TGTGCCAGCAGCTTGGAGGCGAGCTCTGGAAACACCATATATTTT. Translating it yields CASSLEASSGNTIYF.

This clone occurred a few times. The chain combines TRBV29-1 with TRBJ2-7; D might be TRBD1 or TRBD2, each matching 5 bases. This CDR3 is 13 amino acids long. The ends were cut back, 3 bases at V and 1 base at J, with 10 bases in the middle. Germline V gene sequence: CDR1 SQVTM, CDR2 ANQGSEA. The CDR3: CSVDGDRSYEQYF. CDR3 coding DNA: TGCAGCGTTGACGGGGACCGATCCTACGAGCAGTACTTC.

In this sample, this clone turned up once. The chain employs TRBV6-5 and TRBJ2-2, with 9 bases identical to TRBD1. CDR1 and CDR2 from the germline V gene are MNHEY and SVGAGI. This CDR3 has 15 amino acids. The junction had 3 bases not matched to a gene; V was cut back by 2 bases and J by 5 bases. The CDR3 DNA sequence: TGTGCCAGCAGTTACGAGGACAGGGGAACCGGGGAGCTGTTTTTT. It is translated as CASSYEDRGTGELFF.

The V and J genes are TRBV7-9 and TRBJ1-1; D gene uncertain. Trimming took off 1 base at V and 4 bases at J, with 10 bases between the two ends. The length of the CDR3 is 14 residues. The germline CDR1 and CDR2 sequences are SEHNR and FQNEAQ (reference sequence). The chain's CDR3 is CASSLGAGLTEAFF. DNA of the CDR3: TGTGCCAGCAGCTTAGGGGCAGGTCTCACTGAAGCTTTCTTT.

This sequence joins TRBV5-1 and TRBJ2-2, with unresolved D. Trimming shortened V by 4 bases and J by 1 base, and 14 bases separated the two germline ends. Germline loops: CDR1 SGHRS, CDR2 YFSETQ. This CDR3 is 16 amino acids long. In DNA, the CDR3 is TGCGCCAGCAGCCTGCTACCAATAGAGAACACCGGGGAGCTGTTTTTT. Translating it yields CASSLLPIENTGELFF.

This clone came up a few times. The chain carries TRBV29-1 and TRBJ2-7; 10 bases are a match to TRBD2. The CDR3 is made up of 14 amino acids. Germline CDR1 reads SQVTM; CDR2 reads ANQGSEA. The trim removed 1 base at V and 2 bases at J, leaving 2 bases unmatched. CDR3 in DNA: TGCAGCGTTGAAGGGCTAGCGGGAGCCTACGAGCAGTACTTC. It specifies CSVEGLAGAYEQYF.

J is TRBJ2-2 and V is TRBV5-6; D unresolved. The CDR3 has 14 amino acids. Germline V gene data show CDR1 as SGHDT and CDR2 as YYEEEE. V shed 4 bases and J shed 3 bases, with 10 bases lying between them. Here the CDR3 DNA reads TGTGCCAGCAGCCACCCGTGGGACACCGGGGAGCTGTTTTTT. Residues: CASSHPWDTGELFF.

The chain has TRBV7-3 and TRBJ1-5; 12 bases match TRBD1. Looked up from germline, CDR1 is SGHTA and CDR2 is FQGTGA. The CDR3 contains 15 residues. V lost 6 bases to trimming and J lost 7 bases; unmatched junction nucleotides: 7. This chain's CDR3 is CASRKGQGAGQPQHF. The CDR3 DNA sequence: TGTGCCAGCAGAAAGGGACAGGGGGCAGGACAGCCCCAGCATTTT.

The chain's CDR3 is CASSLAGELFF. For the CDR3, the DNA is TGTGCCAGCAGCTTGGCTGGGGAGCTGTTTTTT. This chain joins TRBV5-6 and TRBJ2-2; D remains unclear. This CDR3 comprises 11 residues. Trimming left V 0 bases short and J 8 bases short, with 2 bases between. CDR1 is SGHDT and CDR2 is YYEEEE in the germline V gene.

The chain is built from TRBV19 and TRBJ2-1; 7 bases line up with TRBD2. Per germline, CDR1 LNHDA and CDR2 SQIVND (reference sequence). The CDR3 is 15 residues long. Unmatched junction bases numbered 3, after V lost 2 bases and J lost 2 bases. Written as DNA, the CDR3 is TGTGCCAGTAGTATATCAGGACTAGCCTACAATGAGCAGTTCTTC. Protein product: CASSISGLAYNEQFF.

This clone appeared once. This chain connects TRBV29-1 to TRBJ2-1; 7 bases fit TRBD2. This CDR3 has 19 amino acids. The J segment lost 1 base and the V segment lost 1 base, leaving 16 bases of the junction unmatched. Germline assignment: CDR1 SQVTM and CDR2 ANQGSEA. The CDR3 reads CSVEVDSQRTRWSYNEQFF. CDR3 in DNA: TGCAGCGTTGAAGTGGATTCTCAAAGGACTAGATGGTCCTACAATGAGCAGTTCTTC.

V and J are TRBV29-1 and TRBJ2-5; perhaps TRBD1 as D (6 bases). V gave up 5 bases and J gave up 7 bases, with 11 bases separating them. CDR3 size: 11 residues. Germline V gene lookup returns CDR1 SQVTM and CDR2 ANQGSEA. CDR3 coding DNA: TGCAGCGTTCGACAGGTGGGGACCCAGTACTTC. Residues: CSVRQVGTQYF.

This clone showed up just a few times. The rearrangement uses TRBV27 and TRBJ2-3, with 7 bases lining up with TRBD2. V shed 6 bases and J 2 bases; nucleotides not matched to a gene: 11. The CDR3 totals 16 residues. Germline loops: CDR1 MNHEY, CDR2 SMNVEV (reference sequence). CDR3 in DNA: TGTGCCAGCAGCTTGGTGGCCGGGACTATCACAGATACGCAGTATTTT. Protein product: CASSLVAGTITDTQYF.

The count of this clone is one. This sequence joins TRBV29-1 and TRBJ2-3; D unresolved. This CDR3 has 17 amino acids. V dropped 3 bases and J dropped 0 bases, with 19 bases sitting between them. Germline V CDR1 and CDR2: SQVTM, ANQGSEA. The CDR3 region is CSVDNFGSVGSTDTQYF. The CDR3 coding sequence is TGCAGCGTTGATAATTTTGGAAGCGTTGGAAGCACAGATACGCAGTATTTT.

The CDR3 spells CASSVSLSNEQFF. CDR3 coding DNA: TGTGCCAGCAGTGTCAGCCTCAGCAATGAGCAGTTCTTC. The rearrangement links TRBV14 to TRBJ2-1; D ambiguous. The CDR3 length is 13 residues. Per the germline V gene, CDR1 is SGHDN and CDR2 is FVKESK. V was clipped by 6 bases and J by 6 bases, with 12 bases between them.

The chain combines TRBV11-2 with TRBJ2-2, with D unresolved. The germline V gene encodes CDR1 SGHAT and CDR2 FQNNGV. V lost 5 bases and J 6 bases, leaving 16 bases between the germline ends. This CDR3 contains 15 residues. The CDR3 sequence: CASSASRVVAGELFF. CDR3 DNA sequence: TGTGCCAGCAGCGCCTCTAGAGTAGTCGCCGGGGAGCTGTTTTTT.

DNA of the CDR3: TGTGCCAGCAGCCAAGATGAGTGGGAGCAGTACTTC. Amino acids: CASSQDEWEQYF. V and J are TRBV14 and TRBJ2-7, with D unclear. This CDR3 comprises 12 residues. Trimming left V 0 bases short and J 7 bases short, with 7 bases between. Germline V CDR1 and CDR2: SGHDN, FVKESK.

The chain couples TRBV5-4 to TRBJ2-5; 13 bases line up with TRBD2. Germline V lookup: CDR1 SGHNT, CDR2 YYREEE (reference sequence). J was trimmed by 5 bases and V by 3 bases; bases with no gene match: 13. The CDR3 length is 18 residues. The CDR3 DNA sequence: TGTGCCAGCAGCTCTTCCCTACTAGCGGGAGGGCCTGAGGAGACCCAGTACTTC. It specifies CASSSSLLAGGPEETQYF. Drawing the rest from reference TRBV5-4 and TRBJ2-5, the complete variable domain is ETGVTQSPTHLIKTRGQQVTLRCSSQSGHNTVSWYQQALGQGPQFIFQYYREEENGRGNFPPRFSGLQFPNYSSELNVNALELDDSALYLCASSSSLLAGGPEETQYFGPGTRLLVL.

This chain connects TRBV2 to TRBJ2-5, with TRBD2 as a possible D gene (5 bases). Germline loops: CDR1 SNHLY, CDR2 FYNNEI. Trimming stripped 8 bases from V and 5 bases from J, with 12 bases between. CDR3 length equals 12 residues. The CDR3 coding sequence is TGTGCCAGCGTTGAGGGTCGTGAGACCCAGTACTTC. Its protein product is CASVEGRETQYF.

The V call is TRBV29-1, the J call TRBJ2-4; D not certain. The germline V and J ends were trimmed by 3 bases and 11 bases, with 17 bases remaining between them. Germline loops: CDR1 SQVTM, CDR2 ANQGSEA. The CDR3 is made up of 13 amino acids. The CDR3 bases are TGCAGCGTTGATGGGCAAGGACCGGTCCTTCAGTACTTC. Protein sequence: CSVDGQGPVLQYF.

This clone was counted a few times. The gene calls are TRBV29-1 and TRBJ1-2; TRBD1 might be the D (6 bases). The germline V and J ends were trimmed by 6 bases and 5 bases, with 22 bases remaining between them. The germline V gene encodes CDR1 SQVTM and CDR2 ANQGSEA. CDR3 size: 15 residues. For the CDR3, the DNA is TGCAGCGTAGACCCGGGACATACCGACCGTTATGGCTACACCTTC. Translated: CSVDPGHTDRYGYTF.

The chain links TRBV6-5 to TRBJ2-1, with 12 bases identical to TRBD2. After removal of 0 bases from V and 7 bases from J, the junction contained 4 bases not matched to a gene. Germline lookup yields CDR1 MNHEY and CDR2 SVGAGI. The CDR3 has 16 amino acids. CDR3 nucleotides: TGTGCCAGCAGTTACTCACCGGGACTAGCGGGTAATGAGCAGTTCTTC. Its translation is CASSYSPGLAGNEQFF.